The clone carrying this T cell receptor beta chain was recorded at least ten times. This sample stems from a study of human T cells and chemical hapten exposure. TCRdb reprocessed the RACE reads with MiXCR, giving one entry per CDR3 protein. Of around 340,000 distinct CDR3 sequences detected, 5.5% to 8% appear once; the ten largest clones hold approximately 8.9%. The V and J ends lost 0 bases and 6 bases respectively, with 11 bases between them. CDR3 length: 14 residues. Germline V gives CDR1 LGHDT, CDR2 YNNKEL (reference sequence). The time point was: patch test 1, 2 weeks after DPC sensitization. The treatment: therapeutic diphenylcyclopropenone sensitization with weekly scalp DPC.

This specimen was whole blood, taken in connection with sensitization to the hapten diphenylcyclopropenone (DPC). The V and J genes are TRBV3-1 and TRBJ2-5, with a possible D match to TRBD2 (6 bases). This receptor was taken from a young woman with alopecia areata. Some clones in this sample may be carry-over from other donors' samples. In nucleotides, the CDR3 is TGTGCCAGCAGCCAAGATTCGAGCGGGCAGACCCAGTACTTC. Its translation: CASSQDSSGQTQYF.